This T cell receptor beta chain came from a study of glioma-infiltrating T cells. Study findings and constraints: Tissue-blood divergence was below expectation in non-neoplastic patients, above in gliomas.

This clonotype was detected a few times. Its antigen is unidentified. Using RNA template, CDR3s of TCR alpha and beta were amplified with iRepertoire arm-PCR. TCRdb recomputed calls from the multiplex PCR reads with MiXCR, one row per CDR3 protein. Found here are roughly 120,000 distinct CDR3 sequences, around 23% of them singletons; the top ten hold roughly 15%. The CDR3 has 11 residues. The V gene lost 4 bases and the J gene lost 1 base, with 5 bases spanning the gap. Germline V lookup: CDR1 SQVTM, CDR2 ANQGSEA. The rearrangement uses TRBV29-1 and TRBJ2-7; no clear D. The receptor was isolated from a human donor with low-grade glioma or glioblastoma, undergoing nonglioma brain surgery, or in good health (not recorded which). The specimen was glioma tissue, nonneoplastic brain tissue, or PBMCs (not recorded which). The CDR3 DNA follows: TGCAGCGTTGGCGCTTCCTACGAGCAGTACTTC. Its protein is CSVGASYEQYF.